This T cell receptor (beta chain) was obtained from a study of T cells in lung cancer brain metastases. For the study at large: No interval therapy was given to most of the 20 patients.

Assay used: immunoSEQ multiplex PCR; TCRdb lists only in-frame clones, some missing. The sample records 2,500 or so clones, about 90% being singletons. Either synchronous oligometastatic disease or delayed solitary brain metastasis recurrence led to resection. Trimming took 3 bases from V and 4 from J, leaving 16 bases between them. Germline CDR1 SGDLS, CDR2 YYNGEE. There are 16 residues in the CDR3. The clonotype was recovered from a man between 65 and 85 years old with non-small cell lung cancer. The sequenced material came from tumor tissue from the primary lung tumor. V and J are TRBV9 and TRBJ1-4; D might be TRBD1 (5 bases). CDR3 protein: CASSGDGAGFNEKLFF. CDR3 bases: TGTGCCAGCAGCGGAGATGGGGCGGGTTTTAATGAAAAACTGTTTTTT.